This TCR beta chain was sequenced in a study of technical replicates of blood from a handful of donors. CDR1 and CDR2 (germline): SGHAT, FQNNGV. This CDR3 has 16 amino acids. The ends were cut back, 3 bases at V and 0 bases at J, with 11 bases in the middle. TCRdb keeps only in-frame clones here, not all; method: immunoSEQ multiplex PCR. The sample holds approximately 68,000 clones, under 98% seen once. Sequencing was carried out using T cells isolated from PBMCs. V and J are TRBV11-2 and TRBJ2-2; perhaps TRBD2 as D (5 bases). The source is a human donor in good health. DNA for the CDR3: TGTGCCAGCAGCTTCCGAGGGATGGCGAACACCGGGGAGCTGTTTTTT. Encoded protein: CASSFRGMANTGELFF. The variable domain in full, with the rest retrieved from reference TRBV11-2 and TRBJ2-2, is EAGVAQSPRYKIIEKRQSVAFWCNPISGHATLYWYQQILGQGPKLLIQFQNNGVVDDSQLPKDRFSAERLKGVDSTLKIQPAKLEDSAVYLCASSFRGMANTGELFFGEGSRLTVL.